The rows below give T cell receptor beta chains drawn from one sample of a study of blood T cell repertoires in COVID-19. The assay was immunoSEQ multiplex PCR, and TCRdb's table has in-frame clones only and misses some. The sample records some 69,000 clones, about 90% being singletons. Sequenced: peripheral blood. Receptors were obtained from a man aged 45-65 years with COVID-19, enrolled during active disease. Both conserved end residues are part of each CDR3. A D gene is named only where the DNA matches it firmly. Part of the rows lack a size; the others show once, few, many or a class for expanded clones.

-,-,14,TRBJ1-1,TRBV18,CASSPIPGNTEAFF,TGTGCCAGCTCACCAATTCCCGGGAACACTGAAGCTTTCTTT
-,once,13,TRBJ1-5,TRBV16,CASTGGVNQPQHF,TGTGCCAGCACCGGAGGGGTGAACCAGCCCCAGCATTTT
TRBD1,-,11,TRBJ1-2,TRBV30,CAGRDRRGYTF,TGTGCCGGGCGGGACAGGAGGGGCTACACCTTC
-,once,14,TRBJ1-1,TRBV28,CASKSGGHNTEAFF,TGTGCCAGCAAGTCCGGGGGGCATAACACTGAAGCTTTCTTT
TRBD1,few,14,TRBJ1-5,TRBV6-5,CASSIDRADQPQHF,TGTGCCAGCAGCATCGACAGGGCGGATCAGCCCCAGCATTTT
-,few,15,TRBJ1-1,TRBV5-6,CASSLRSAGNTEAFF,TGTGCCAGCAGCTTGCGTAGTGCAGGGAACACTGAAGCTTTCTTT
-,-,15,TRBJ2-1,TRBV3-1/TRBV3-2,CASSPTRGYGNEQFF,TGTGCCAGCAGCCCTACTCGAGGGTATGGTAATGAGCAGTTCTTC
-,few,14,TRBJ2-5,TRBV3-1/TRBV3-2,CASSHRGPQETQYF,TGTGCCAGCAGCCACAGGGGCCCCCAAGAGACCCAGTACTTC
-,-,15,TRBJ2-1,TRBV7-3,CASSPDSSSYNEQFF,TGTGCCAGCAGCCCCGACAGTAGCTCCTACAATGAGCAGTTCTTC
TRBD2,-,14,TRBJ2-3,TRBV29-1,CSVALAGDPDTQYF,TGCAGCGTTGCGCTAGCGGGAGACCCAGATACGCAGTATTTT
-,-,16,TRBJ1-5,TRBV19,CASSIGRAGVSQPQHF,TGTGCCAGTAGTATAGGAAGGGCAGGGGTGAGTCAGCCCCAGCATTTT
-,once,15,TRBJ2-7,TRBV2,CASREQGGSSYEQYF,TGTGCCAGCAGGGAACAGGGCGGGAGCTCCTACGAGCAGTACTTC
TRBD2,-,15,TRBJ2-1,TRBV2,CASSELGGAYNEQFF,TGTGCCAGCAGTGAATTGGGGGGGGCCTACAATGAGCAGTTCTTC
-,once,13,TRBJ1-5,TRBV30,CACSVGDNQPQHF,TGTGCCTGCTCCGTCGGGGACAATCAGCCCCAGCATTTT
TRBD1,once,13,TRBJ1-1,TRBV11-2,CASGVDRDTEAFF,TGTGCCAGCGGCGTAGACAGGGACACTGAAGCTTTCTTT
TRBD1,-,15,TRBJ2-5,TRBV24-1,CATSDVTGAKETQYF,TGTGCCACCAGTGATGTGACAGGGGCCAAAGAGACCCAGTACTTC
-,-,15,TRBJ2-7,TRBV5-1,CASSFSGPPTYEQYF,TGCGCCAGCAGCTTCAGCGGCCCTCCCACCTACGAGCAGTACTTC
-,-,14,TRBJ1-5,TRBV27,CASSFGRGGQPQHF,TGTGCCAGCAGTTTTGGCCGAGGGGGTCAGCCCCAGCATTTT
TRBD2,once,17,TRBJ2-1,TRBV27,CASSLRQREVSYNEQFF,TGTGCCAGCAGTTTACGTCAGCGGGAGGTCTCCTACAATGAGCAGTTCTTC
TRBD2,-,15,TRBJ2-3,TRBV7-9,CASSAPSGGTDTQYF,TGTGCCAGCAGCGCCCCTTCGGGGGGAACAGATACGCAGTATTTT
-,-,13,TRBJ1-2,TRBV28,CASSLTANYGYTF,TGTGCCAGCAGTCTGACAGCTAACTATGGCTACACCTTC
TRBD2,-,17,TRBJ2-3,TRBV6-1,CASSEGLAELSTDTQYF,TGTGCCAGCAGTGAAGGTCTAGCGGAGTTAAGCACAGATACGCAGTATTTT
-,-,14,TRBJ2-5,TRBV6-5,CASSYQWDSETQYF,TGTGCCAGCAGTTACCAATGGGACTCGGAGACCCAGTACTTC
-,-,17,TRBJ1-3,TRBV28,CASRTSGLGSSGNTIYF,TGTGCCAGCAGAACGTCAGGGTTGGGCAGCTCTGGAAACACCATATATTTT
TRBD2,once,13,TRBJ2-7,TRBV7-9,CASSSGLEYEQYF,TGTGCCAGCAGCTCGGGACTAGAGTACGAGCAGTACTTC
-,-,14,TRBJ2-2,TRBV6-2/TRBV6-3,CASSPTGGHGELFF,TGTGCCAGCAGTCCCACAGGTGGTCACGGGGAGCTGTTTTTT
-,-,14,TRBJ2-5,TRBV21-1,CASSKAGSSQTQYF,TGTGCCAGCAGCAAAGCGGGCAGCTCCCAGACCCAGTACTTC
TRBD2,-,14,TRBJ2-1,TRBV5-1,CASSTRFGGNEQFF,TGCGCCAGCTCCACACGGTTCGGGGGGAATGAGCAGTTCTTC
TRBD1,-,15,TRBJ2-3,TRBV4-3,CASSQEARGQDTQYF,TGCGCCAGCAGCCAAGAAGCCAGGGGGCAAGATACGCAGTATTTT
-,-,12,TRBJ2-7,TRBV5-1,CASSPGFGEQYF,TGCGCCAGCAGCCCAGGGTTTGGCGAGCAGTACTTC
-,-,14,TRBJ1-2,TRBV7-2,CASSLSRGAYGYTF,TGTGCCAGCAGCTTATCCAGGGGTGCCTATGGCTACACCTTC
TRBD1,once,14,TRBJ1-1,TRBV5-1,CASSSDRSDTEAFF,TGCGCCAGCAGCTCGGACAGGTCTGACACTGAAGCTTTCTTT
-,-,13,TRBJ1-2,TRBV7-9,CASSLGVAGSYTF,TGTGCCAGCAGCTTAGGGGTGGCAGGGAGCTACACCTTC
-,-,13,TRBJ2-1,TRBV2,CASKAGHNNEQFF,TGTGCCAGCAAAGCGGGACATAACAATGAGCAGTTCTTC
-,-,15,TRBJ1-5,TRBV6-6,CASSLRFEGRQPQHF,TGTGCCAGCAGCCTAAGATTTGAGGGCCGTCAGCCCCAGCATTTT
-,-,16,TRBJ2-7,TRBV21-1,CASSEPLAGGIHEQYF,TGTGCCAGCAGCGAGCCACTAGCGGGAGGTATCCACGAGCAGTACTTC
TRBD1,-,16,TRBJ1-3,TRBV9,CASSTGTANSGNTIYF,TGTGCCAGCAGCACCGGGACAGCGAACTCTGGAAACACCATATATTTT
-,-,17,TRBJ2-6,TRBV19,CASSIQGGSTGANVLTF,TGTGCCAGTAGTATACAGGGGGGTTCTACTGGGGCCAACGTCCTGACTTTC
TRBD1,once,14,TRBJ2-7,TRBV18,CASSPRTGDDEQYF,TGTGCCAGCTCACCTCGGACAGGGGACGACGAGCAGTACTTC
-,-,12,TRBJ2-7,TRBV2,CASSEPNGRQYF,TGTGCCAGCAGTGAACCGAACGGGAGGCAGTACTTC
TRBD1,-,15,TRBJ1-1,TRBV19,CASSIDGQENTEAFF,TGTGCCAGTAGTATAGATGGACAGGAGAACACTGAAGCTTTCTTT
-,-,12,TRBJ2-3,TRBV6-6,CASSSSADTQYF,TGTGCCAGCAGTTCATCGGCAGATACGCAGTATTTT
TRBD2,-,14,TRBJ2-7,TRBV6-2/TRBV6-3,CASSSLAGAYEQYF,TGTGCCAGCAGTTCCCTAGCGGGAGCCTACGAGCAGTACTTC
-,-,20,TRBJ1-6,TRBV27,CASSLDPYAGGIEFSSPLHF,TGTGCCAGCAGTCTTGACCCATACGCGGGGGGCATTGAATTCTCTTCACCCCTCCACTTT
-,-,15,TRBJ1-1,TRBV11-2,CASSLLPSSNTEAFF,TGTGCCAGCAGCTTATTGCCCTCGAGCAACACTGAAGCTTTCTTT
-,once,15,TRBJ1-2,TRBV7-9,CASTYLPGDGYGYTF,TGTGCCAGCACCTATCTCCCGGGGGACGGCTATGGCTACACCTTC
-,-,14,TRBJ1-2,TRBV11-3,CASSLFALNYGYTF,TGTGCCAGCAGCTTATTCGCGTTGAACTATGGCTACACCTTC
-,-,13,TRBJ2-5,TRBV10-3,CAISESIGETQYF,TGTGCCATCAGTGAGTCGATCGGAGAGACCCAGTACTTC
TRBD2,-,16,TRBJ2-2,TRBV15,CATSRVLAENTGELFF,TGTGCCACCAGCAGAGTACTAGCGGAAAACACCGGGGAGCTGTTTTTT
-,-,12,TRBJ2-5,TRBV6-2/TRBV6-3,CASSYIEETQYF,TGTGCCAGCAGTTACATCGAAGAGACCCAGTACTTC
TRBD1,few,20,TRBJ2-2,TRBV19,CASSALPGTGGVGATGELFF,TGTGCCAGTAGTGCCCTCCCCGGGACAGGGGGCGTCGGGGCCACCGGGGAGCTGTTTTTT
-,-,15,TRBJ2-1,TRBV6-5,CASTPSGRAYNEQFF,TGTGCCAGCACCCCTAGTGGGAGAGCCTACAATGAGCAGTTCTTC
-,-,13,TRBJ2-1,TRBV2,CASSEDYDNEQFF,TGTGCCAGCAGTGAAGACTATGACAATGAGCAGTTCTTC
TRBD1,-,15,TRBJ2-6,TRBV29-1,CSVTGGASGANVLTF,TGCAGCGTGACAGGGGGCGCTTCTGGGGCCAACGTCCTGACTTTC